Listed here is a single TCR beta chain. Its antigen is not identified. Indicated time point: pre-sensitization, week 0. Treatment of the sample: therapeutic diphenylcyclopropenone sensitization with weekly scalp DPC. The sample originates from a study of human T cells and chemical hapten exposure. In the study overall: The patch tests put 0.01% DPC on the skin of the upper back and were read 6 days later.

Study findings and constraints: More PT1 expanded TCRs went with higher patch test scores.

Original data processing: Ranging from roughly 23,224 to 750,000, TCR counts per sample had a median value of roughly 96,000. TCRdb called the RACE reads again in MiXCR, with one record for every CDR3 protein. It is TCRdb's table, rather than the study itself, that gives the V and J calls and clone size. The sample yields more than 250,000 distinct CDR3 sequences, 7% to 10% seen once. Specimen: whole blood, collected in connection with sensitization to the hapten diphenylcyclopropenone (DPC). The TCR comes from a woman aged 40 to 50 with alopecia areata. Some clones in this sample may be carry-over from other donors' samples.

CDR3 protein: CAISELQDAQPQHF. In nucleotides, the CDR3 is TGTGCCATCAGTGAGTTACAGGATGCTCAGCCCCAGCATTTT. The chain is built from TRBV10-3 and TRBJ1-5; weak D call: TRBD1 (5 bases). V shed 1 base and J shed 6 bases, with 10 bases lying between them. The CDR3 runs 14 residues. Germline assignment: CDR1 ENHRY and CDR2 SYGVKD.